Below, one T cell receptor (beta chain) is given with its context. This entry comes from a study of cytomegalovirus exposure and HLA in healthy donors. PCR employed 60 Vbeta and 13 Jbeta primers. Repertoires were generated with immunoSEQ multiplex PCR, while TCRdb's copy carries only in-frame clones and drops some. In the table there are 150,000 to 200,000 clones, 65% to 85% of which are singletons. The TCR originated in a man aged 18 to 29 in good health and CMV-seronegative. The sample comprised PBMCs.

This CDR3 reads CASTTRPAGLNTGELFF. CDR3 DNA sequence: TGTGCCAGCACCACTCGACCGGCAGGCCTGAACACCGGGGAGCTGTTTTTT. The rearrangement joins TRBV19 to TRBJ2-2; no clear D. V lost 9 bases to trimming and J lost 1 base, with 21 bases between them. The CDR3 is made up of 17 amino acids. CDR1 is LNHDA and CDR2 is SQIVND in the germline V gene (reference sequence).